This T cell receptor (beta chain) was recorded in a study of T cell responses to AZD1222 COVID-19 vaccine. Overall study findings and caveats: Spike-specific TCR breadth rose after two AZD1222 doses, and depth rose as well. Donors in the cohort were predominantly white British and more often female, and clonal diversity was possibly underestimated.

Repertoires were generated with immunoSEQ multiplex PCR, while TCRdb's copy carries only in-frame clones and drops some. The sample consists of tens of thousands of clones, around 93% of them appearing once. The CDR3 runs to 14 residues. V was pared by 3 bases and J by 0 bases, with 9 bases between. Germline assignment: CDR1 SGHRS and CDR2 YFSETQ. This clone was seen only once. What it binds is not known. The source material was peripheral blood, sampled 28 days after the second AZD1222 dose. The rearrangement uses TRBV5-1 and TRBJ1-1; perhaps TRBD1 as D (5 bases). The receptor comes from an adult who received the AZD1222 COVID-19 vaccine. CDR3 sequence: CASSYGDLNTEAFF. CDR3 nucleotides: TGCGCCAGCAGCTACGGGGACCTGAACACTGAAGCTTTCTTT.